The present entry profiles one T cell receptor (beta chain) with its context. Antigen specificity is unknown. The data originate from a study of cytomegalovirus exposure and HLA in healthy donors. The PCR made use of 60 Vbeta and 13 Jbeta primers. Sequencing used immunoSEQ multiplex PCR; TCRdb keeps in-frame clones, though not all of them. In total, the table holds 55,000 to 75,000 clones. CDR1 and CDR2 from the germline V gene are LNHDA and SQIVND (reference sequence). The V end was cut by 0 bases, the J end by 0 bases, with 12 bases between. The CDR3 runs 16 residues. General study results and limits: Fewer than 20,000 TCR beta sequences were associated with HLA alleles at 0.05 false discovery rate in a later analysis. It was in a later analysis that TCR association rates were seen to vary by HLA locus, highest for DRB1 and lowest for HLA-C. Most CMV-associated TCR beta chains were later found to appear HLA-restricted. The authors reported that TCR beta sequences could predict HLA-A and HLA-B alleles. These predictions were accurate for most subjects in the first cohort.

Specimen: PBMCs. The rearrangement uses TRBV19 and TRBJ2-7, with a tentative D call TRBD1 (5 bases). This receptor was identified in a male donor in good health and CMV-seronegative. In DNA form, the CDR3 reads TGTGCCAGTAGTATAGATTCGACAGCTTCCTCCTACGAGCAGTACTTC. It is translated as CASSIDSTASSYEQYF.